These 31 T cell receptor beta chains share one sample of origin, sequenced in a study of persistence of HIV-infected CD4 T cells. The stimulus was lysate of CMV-infected fibroblasts, about 11 ug/mL. CD40L-negative CD69-negative CD45RO-high memory CD4+ T cells were sorted as populations depleted of antigen-responding cells. This was the immunoSEQ version 4 assay in survey mode. The table came from immunoSEQ multiplex PCR; TCRdb's copy has only in-frame clones and leaves some out. This table holds tens of thousands of clones, around 82% found once. Antigens for these TCRs are unknown. The sample in question was CD4+ T cells sorted from PBMCs after approximately 19-hour stimulation, obtained from a patient who received antiretroviral therapy. The receptors were sampled from an adult man with HIV who was CMV-seropositive.

The V call is TRBV7-3, the J call TRBJ1-2; D not certain. V was shortened by 5 bases and J by 0 bases, with 7 bases between the two germline ends. Germline CDR1 and CDR2: SGHTA and FQGTGA. The length of the CDR3 is 13 residues. In nucleotides, the CDR3 is TGTGCCAGCAGCCCCCAAGCTAACTATGGCTACACCTTC. Translated, it gives CASSPQANYGYTF. The entire variable domain, with the rest obtained from reference TRBV7-3 and TRBJ1-2, is as follows: GAGVSQTPSNKVTEKGKYVELRCDPISGHTALYWYRQSLGQGPEFLIYFQGTGAADDSGLPNDRFFAVRPEGSVSTLKIQRTERGDSAVYLCASSPQANYGYTFGSGTRLTVV.

The chain uses TRBV28 and TRBJ2-1; maybe TRBD1 (6 bases). The CDR3 is made up of 16 amino acids. V was trimmed by 6 bases and J by 0 bases, leaving 15 bases between them. CDR1 is MDHEN, CDR2 SYDVKM, per germline. The CDR3 coding sequence is TGTGCCAGCAGCCAAACTAGAGGGGGCTCCTACAATGAGCAGTTCTTC. Translated: CASSQTRGGSYNEQFF.

V gene TRBV6-5 combines with J gene TRBJ1-2; TRBD1 is a possible D gene (5 bases). CDR1 is MNHEY and CDR2 is SVGAGI in the germline V gene. The V end lost 5 bases, the J end lost 4 bases, and 14 bases lay between the germline ends. The CDR3 spans 14 residues. Here the CDR3 reads CASSPTGSPYGYTF. CDR3 nucleotide sequence: TGTGCCAGCAGTCCTACAGGATCCCCCTATGGCTACACCTTC.

This sequence joins TRBV27 and TRBJ1-6; possibly TRBD1 for D (6 bases). CDR3 length: 14 residues. CDR1 and CDR2 (germline): MNHEY, SMNVEV (reference sequence). V was clipped by 2 bases and J by 7 bases, with 9 bases between them. CDR3 nucleotides: TGTGCCAGCAGTTTAGAGGACAGAAATTCACCCCTCCACTTT. Its translation: CASSLEDRNSPLHF.

CDR3 bases: TGTGCCAGCAGCTTAGTCCAGGGATACCTAGCCAAAAACATTCAGTACTTC. This encodes CASSLVQGYLAKNIQYF. This chain connects TRBV7-2 to TRBJ2-4; maybe TRBD1 (5 bases). V was pared by 1 base and J by 0 bases, with 13 bases between. CDR1 is SGHTA and CDR2 is FQGNSA in the germline V gene. There are 17 residues in the CDR3.

The gene calls are TRBV28 and TRBJ1-5, with TRBD1 identical over 7 bases. This CDR3 is built from 15 residues. Trimming took 5 bases from V and 9 from J; bases not matched to a gene: 13. From germline, CDR1 is MDHEN and CDR2 SYDVKM. The CDR3 loop reads CASSTDRRRGSPQHF. CDR3 DNA sequence: TGTGCCAGCAGTACGGACAGGAGGAGGGGATCGCCCCAGCATTTT. The full variable domain, with the rest looked up from reference TRBV28 and TRBJ1-5, is DVKVTQSSRYLVKRTGEKVFLECVQDMDHENMFWYRQDPGLGLRLIYFSYDVKMKEKGDIPEGYSVSREKKERFSLILESASTNQTSMYLCASSTDRRRGSPQHFGDGTRLSIL.

The chain carries TRBV5-1 and TRBJ1-3; D remains ambiguous. CDR1 SGHRS and CDR2 YFSETQ come from the germline V gene. The CDR3 is 16 amino acids. V lost 3 bases and J 0 bases, leaving 13 bases between the germline ends. The DNA for the CDR3 is TGCGCCAGCAGCTCCCCGACGGCCCACTCTGGAAACACCATATATTTT. This sequence encodes CASSSPTAHSGNTIYF.

The gene calls are TRBV21-1 and TRBJ2-7; the table's D call of TRBD1 was not tested on the DNA. TRBV21-1 counts as a pseudogene. This CDR3 is built from 15 residues. This CDR3 is CASSKADSRSYEQYF. The CDR3 DNA sequence: TGTGCCAGCAGCAAAGCGGACAGTCGCTCCTACGAGCAGTACTTC.

V is TRBV6-1 and J is TRBJ1-1; 7 bases map to TRBD1. Trimming at V came to 3 bases and at J to 8 bases, leaving 9 bases not matched to a gene. This CDR3 is built from 14 residues. Per the germline V gene, CDR1 is MNHNS and CDR2 is SASEGT. The CDR3 bases are TGTGCCAGCAGTGAGTTGAGGGACAGCTCAGAAGCTTTCTTT. Its translation is CASSELRDSSEAFF.

CDR3 loop: CASSPEGRGTDTQYF. The CDR3 DNA follows: TGTGCCAGCAGCCCAGAGGGGCGAGGCACAGATACGCAGTATTTT. The genes are TRBV9 and TRBJ2-3; D assignment may be TRBD1 or TRBD2 (5 bases each). Trimming cost V 4 bases and J 1 base, with 13 bases left between them. The CDR3 length is 15 residues. Germline lookup yields CDR1 SGDLS and CDR2 YYNGEE.

This clone was counted between two and nine times. The J gene is TRBJ1-2, the V gene TRBV10-3; D possibly corresponds to TRBD1 (5 bases). The CDR3 length is 15 residues. V lost 10 bases and J 4 bases, leaving 22 bases between the germline ends. Germline-derived CDR1 and CDR2 are ENHRY and SYGVKD. DNA of the CDR3: TGTGCCACCGTGAGGGTTGGGGGATCTCTCTATGGCTACACCTTC. Its protein product is CATVRVGGSLYGYTF.

This rearrangement joins TRBV7-9 to TRBJ2-1; weak D call: TRBD1 (7 bases). The CDR3 has 16 amino acids. V dropped 5 bases and J dropped 5 bases, with 19 bases sitting between them. The germline V gene has CDR1 SEHNR and CDR2 FQNEAQ (reference sequence). In DNA form, the CDR3 reads TGTGCCAGCAGCCGGGACAGAGGAGGGACACACAATGAGCAGTTCTTC. It specifies CASSRDRGGTHNEQFF.

This clone was observed a few times. The chain uses TRBV28 and TRBJ1-3; a possible D gene is TRBD1 (5 bases). This CDR3 region has 13 residues. The V end was cut by 3 bases, the J end by 6 bases, with 9 bases between. Germline assignment: CDR1 MDHEN and CDR2 SYDVKM. In DNA form, the CDR3 reads TGTGCCAGCAGTTTCGACAGCCTAAACACCATATATTTT. Translation: CASSFDSLNTIYF.

The chain joins TRBV5-1 to TRBJ1-5; D gene uncertain. The CDR3 runs to 12 residues. Germline V CDR1 and CDR2: SGHRS, YFSETQ. Between the trimmed V and J ends, which lost 3 bases and 6 bases, there was a span of 7 bases. The CDR3 coding sequence is TGCGCCAGCAGCTGGGCCGTTCAGCCCCAGCATTTT. The encoded protein is CASSWAVQPQHF.

This clone was seen only once. V is TRBV29-1 and J is TRBJ2-3, with TRBD2 matching over 12 bases. V gave up 0 bases and J gave up 2 bases; unmatched junction bases: 3. Germline V gives CDR1 SQVTM, CDR2 ANQGSEA. The CDR3 contains 16 residues. The CDR3 loop is CSVEDTSGGYTDTQYF. The CDR3 DNA is TGCAGCGTTGAAGATACTAGCGGGGGGTACACAGATACGCAGTATTTT.

The chain joins TRBV7-8 to TRBJ2-1; D unresolved. In germline, CDR1 is SGHVS, CDR2 FQNEAQ. The length of the CDR3 is 15 residues. V lost 1 base, J lost 3 bases, and 10 bases lay in between. The DNA for the CDR3 is TGTGCCAGCAGCTTAGGGGCTAGAATCTACAATGAGCAGTTCTTC. It translates to CASSLGARIYNEQFF.

The chain recombines TRBV10-3 with TRBJ1-2; D is unresolved. Trimming shortened V by 0 bases and J by 0 bases, and 11 bases separated the two germline ends. Germline lookup yields CDR1 ENHRY and CDR2 SYGVKD. The CDR3 spans 16 residues. In DNA, the CDR3 is TGTGCCATCAGTGAGTCTGGCAGCGAAGCTAACTATGGCTACACCTTC. The encoded protein is CAISESGSEANYGYTF.

The chain is built from TRBV5-1 and TRBJ2-4, with D tentatively TRBD1 (5 bases). Germline V gene sequence: CDR1 SGHRS, CDR2 YFSETQ. Trimming took 6 bases from V and 2 from J, leaving 18 bases between them. The CDR3 loop spans 16 amino acids. CDR3 sequence reads: CASTFDSTLPKNIQYF. The CDR3 region has the DNA TGCGCCAGCACCTTTGACAGTACTCTACCCAAAAACATTCAGTACTTC.

This clone came up a few times. The J gene is TRBJ2-3, the V gene TRBV5-1; TRBD1 might be the D (5 bases). The V and J ends lost 3 bases and 4 bases respectively, with 9 bases between them. The germline gives CDR1 SGHRS, CDR2 YFSETQ. The CDR3 is made up of 13 amino acids. CDR3 coding DNA: TGCGCCAGCAGCTCAGGGAATTCAGATACGCAGTATTTT. It encodes CASSSGNSDTQYF.

The chain uses TRBV27 and TRBJ1-4; D perhaps matches TRBD1 (6 bases). V was shortened by 6 bases and J by 0 bases, with 17 bases between the two germline ends. The CDR3 sequence is 17 residues long. The germline CDR1 and CDR2 sequences are MNHEY and SMNVEV (reference sequence). CDR3 sequence: CASRRTGTTTTNEKLFF. For the CDR3, the DNA is TGTGCCAGCAGACGGACCGGGACAACTACAACTAATGAAAAACTGTTTTTT.

This clone has a handful of counts. The chain has TRBV28 and TRBJ1-5; D possibly corresponds to TRBD1 (6 bases). This CDR3 spans 14 amino acids. Germline-derived CDR1 and CDR2 are MDHEN and SYDVKM. The V end lost 2 bases, the J end lost 4 bases, and 9 bases lay between the germline ends. The CDR3 here is CASSLMRGNQPQHF. In DNA, the CDR3 is TGTGCCAGCAGTTTAATGAGGGGGAATCAGCCCCAGCATTTT.

The chain has TRBV3-1 (or the pseudogene TRBV3-2) and TRBJ2-7, with TRBD2 as a possible D gene (6 bases). CDR1 LGHDT and CDR2 YNNKEL come from the germline V gene (reference sequence). Trimming shortened V by 4 bases and J by 6 bases, and 10 bases separated the two germline ends. CDR3 size: 12 residues. CDR3 nucleotide sequence: TGTGCCAGCAGCCCGCGGGGTTTCGAGCAGTACTTC. Its translation is CASSPRGFEQYF.

This sequence joins TRBV2 and TRBJ2-1, with D perhaps TRBD2 (5 bases). Germline CDR1 SNHLY, CDR2 FYNNEI. V shed 7 bases and J shed 9 bases, with 10 bases lying between them. The CDR3 length is 11 residues. DNA of the CDR3: TGTGCCAGCACGATACGGGGTGAGCAGTTCTTC. This gives the protein CASTIRGEQFF.

J is TRBJ2-1 and V is TRBV28; a weak D match, TRBD1 (6 bases). Trimming stripped 9 bases from V and 6 bases from J, with 15 bases between. Germline V gives CDR1 MDHEN, CDR2 SYDVKM. The CDR3 has 13 amino acids. Written as DNA, the CDR3 is TGTGCCAGTAAACCGGGACATTTCAATGAGCAGTTCTTC. Translating gives CASKPGHFNEQFF. Complete variable domain (other parts from reference TRBV28 and TRBJ2-1): DVKVTQSSRYLVKRTGEKVFLECVQDMDHENMFWYRQDPGLGLRLIYFSYDVKMKEKGDIPEGYSVSREKKERFSLILESASTNQTSMYLCASKPGHFNEQFFGPGTRLTVL.

This clone showed up just once. The genes are TRBV6-5 and TRBJ1-5, with 10 bases that match TRBD1. CDR3 size: 15 residues. The germline CDR1 and CDR2 sequences are MNHEY and SVGAGI. CDR3 loop: CARKAGTGEGQPQHF. The CDR3 DNA follows: TGTGCTCGTAAAGCCGGGACAGGGGAGGGTCAGCCCCAGCATTTT.

This clone is a singleton in its sample. Here the CDR3 DNA reads TGTGCCAGTAAGGGAGAGGGCGGAAGTAATGAAAAACTGTTTTTT. Amino acids: CASKGEGGSNEKLFF. The genes are TRBV19 and TRBJ1-4; no clear D. Trimming took 7 bases from V and 4 from J, leaving 16 bases between them. Germline lookup yields CDR1 LNHDA and CDR2 SQIVND (reference sequence). The CDR3 loop spans 15 amino acids.

This chain connects TRBV7-3 to TRBJ2-2; 11 nucleotides match TRBD1. The CDR3 spans 17 residues. Germline assignment: CDR1 SGHTA and CDR2 FQGTGA. The J segment lost 0 bases and the V segment lost 2 bases, leaving 2 bases of the junction unmatched. The CDR3 DNA follows: TGTGCCAGCAGCTTAGTGGGACAGGGGGCGAACACCGGGGAGCTGTTTTTT. This sequence encodes CASSLVGQGANTGELFF.

This chain connects TRBV10-2 to TRBJ1-2; 9 bases line up with TRBD1. The CDR3 totals 17 residues. Germline assignment: CDR1 WSHSY and CDR2 SAAADI. Trimming cost V 0 bases and J 3 bases; bases outside gene matches: 8. CDR3: CASSESTGTGPDYGYTF. CDR3 bases: TGCGCCAGCAGTGAGTCTACGGGGACAGGGCCAGACTATGGCTACACCTTC.

This clone appeared once. V and J are TRBV5-1 and TRBJ2-1, with 15 positions matching TRBD2. Germline CDR1 and CDR2: SGHRS and YFSETQ. J gave up 5 bases and V 4 bases, and 7 bases lay outside the gene matches. The CDR3 consists of 17 residues. For the CDR3, the DNA is TGCGCCAGCAGCCCAGGGACTAGCGGGGGGCTCCACAATGAGCAGTTCTTC. Its protein is CASSPGTSGGLHNEQFF.

V and J are TRBV28 and TRBJ2-1; D gene ambiguous. The CDR3 is 12 residues long. CDR1 is MDHEN and CDR2 is SYDVKM in the germline V gene. The V end was cut by 4 bases, the J end by 10 bases, with 11 bases between. The CDR3: CASSSLNIEQFF. In DNA, the CDR3 is TGTGCCAGCAGTTCCCTGAACATAGAGCAGTTCTTC.

This clone appeared a few times. V usage is TRBV27 and J usage is TRBJ1-1, with 8 bases identical to TRBD1. CDR1 is MNHEY and CDR2 is SMNVEV in the germline V gene (reference sequence). The CDR3 has 16 residues. The ends lost 3 bases at V and 0 bases at J; junction bases unmatched: 6. The CDR3 is CASSFLDRVMNTEAFF. As DNA, the CDR3 is TGTGCCAGCAGTTTCTTGGACAGGGTTATGAACACTGAAGCTTTCTTT.